This T cell receptor (beta chain) is drawn from a study of radiotherapy plus CTLA-4 blockade in lung cancer. Whole-study results and caveats: The authors reported that early blood T cell clone dynamics, with interferon-beta, best predicted response. Expansion in blood of tumor-derived TCR clones was seen after radiotherapy plus ipilimumab.

Here immunoSEQ multiplex PCR was the method, and the copy in TCRdb shows in-frame clones only, minus some. Among about 100,000 clones listed, around four fifths were seen once. Of note for this clone: Its antigen remains unknown.

Participants had chemo-refractory metastatic non-small-cell lung cancer and were treated with focal radiation plus ipilimumab CTLA-4 blockade. This CDR3 spans 15 amino acids. Looked up from germline, CDR1 is SGHVS and CDR2 is FQNEAQ. The V and J ends lost 5 bases and 8 bases respectively, with 19 bases between them. The sample consisted of peripheral blood, taken from a patient treated with radiotherapy plus ipilimumab. This clonotype originated in a human donor with non-small cell lung cancer who had stable disease on radiotherapy plus ipilimumab. V is TRBV7-8 and J is TRBJ2-1; D is possibly TRBD2 (5 bases). DNA of the CDR3: TGTGCCAGCAGCGCGCGACTAAATAGTATGGATGAGCAGTTCTTC. This sequence encodes CASSARLNSMDEQFF. Looking up the rest from reference TRBV7-8 and TRBJ2-1 gives the full variable domain: GAGVSQSPRYKVAKRGQDVALRCDPISGHVSLFWYQQALGQGPEFLTYFQNEAQLDKSGLPSDRFFAERPEGSVSTLKIQRTQQEDSAVYLCASSARLNSMDEQFFGPGTRLTVL.